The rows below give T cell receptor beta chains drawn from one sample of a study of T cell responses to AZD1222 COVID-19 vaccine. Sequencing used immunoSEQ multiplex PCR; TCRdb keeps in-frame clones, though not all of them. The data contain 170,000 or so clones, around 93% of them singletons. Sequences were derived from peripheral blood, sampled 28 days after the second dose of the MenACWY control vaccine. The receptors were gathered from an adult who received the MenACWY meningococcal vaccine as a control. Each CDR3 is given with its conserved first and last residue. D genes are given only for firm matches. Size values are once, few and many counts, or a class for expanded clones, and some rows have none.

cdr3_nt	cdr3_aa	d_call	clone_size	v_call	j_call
TGTGCCAGCAGCCCTGGGACCGCGCAAGAGACCCAGTACTTC	CASSPGTAQETQYF	-	once	TRBV7-9	TRBJ2-5
TGCGCCAGCAGCTTGGGTGCAGGGGATAGCAATCAGCCCCAGCATTTT	CASSLGAGDSNQPQHF	-	-	TRBV5-1	TRBJ1-5
TGTGCCATCAGTGACCTGCTGAATTCACCCCTCCACTTT	CAISDLLNSPLHF	-	-	TRBV10-3	TRBJ1-6
TGTGCCAGCAGTGTAGAGGGTCGCAATCAGCCCCAGCATTTT	CASSVEGRNQPQHF	-	-	TRBV2	TRBJ1-5
TGTGCCAGCAGTACCCCCACGTTCGGACAGACTGCTAACTATGGCTACACCTTC	CASSTPTFGQTANYGYTF	-	-	TRBV28	TRBJ1-2
TGTGCCAGCAGCTTAGGTGGTCCTCTCACTGAAGCTTTCTTT	CASSLGGPLTEAFF	-	-	TRBV11-2	TRBJ1-1
TGTGCCAGCAGCTTAGGGGGTTACACAGATACGCAGTATTTT	CASSLGGYTDTQYF	-	-	TRBV5-4	TRBJ2-3
TGTGCCAGCAGCAACCGGGACAGTGGAACAGGGGAAGCTTTCTTT	CASSNRDSGTGEAFF	TRBD1	few	TRBV7-8	TRBJ1-1
TGTGCCAGCAGTGTAACAGGGAATGATGGCTACACCTTC	CASSVTGNDGYTF	-	-	TRBV6-1	TRBJ1-2
TGTGCCAGCAGCTATCTTGGGACAGGAAACTATGGCTACACCTTC	CASSYLGTGNYGYTF	TRBD1	-	TRBV3-1/TRBV3-2	TRBJ1-2
TGTGCCTGGAGTGTACGGAGGGTCCCCACTGAAGCTTTCTTT	CAWSVRRVPTEAFF	-	few	TRBV30	TRBJ1-1
TGTGCCAGCAGCCAGCCGACTAGCGGTTCTAGCACAGATACGCAGTATTTT	CASSQPTSGSSTDTQYF	TRBD2	-	TRBV5-5	TRBJ2-3
TGTGCCAGCAGCCCCTTCTCGCACAGCGGTGAGCAGTTCTTC	CASSPFSHSGEQFF	-	-	TRBV28	TRBJ2-1
TGTGCCAGCAGCTTAGAACTAGCGGGGGCAAGGGAGCAGTACTTC	CASSLELAGAREQYF	TRBD2	-	TRBV7-8	TRBJ2-7
TGCGCCAGCAGCTTGGAGGGTGGGGGGGCGAGTGAGCAGTTCTTC	CASSLEGGGASEQFF	-	once	TRBV5-1	TRBJ2-1
TGTGCCAGTACCTCCCTCAGCCGGAGCAATCAGCCCCAGCATTTT	CASTSLSRSNQPQHF	-	-	TRBV19	TRBJ1-5
TGTGCCAGCAGCTTAGACAGCCCTTACAATGAGCAGTTCTTC	CASSLDSPYNEQFF	-	-	TRBV11-2	TRBJ2-1
TGCAGTGCTAGAGGTAACGAGCCCCAGCATTTT	CSARGNEPQHF	-	-	TRBV20-1	TRBJ1-5
TGTGCCAGCAGTAAAGCTTCGGCAGCAGACGCCTTC	CASSKASAADAF	-	-	TRBV12-3/TRBV12-4	TRBJ1-2
TGTGCCAGCAGTTCCCCTCTGGATGAGCAGTTCTTC	CASSSPLDEQFF	-	-	TRBV28	TRBJ2-1
TGTGCCACCAGTGCCGGGGGCTCCTACAATGAGCAGTTCTTC	CATSAGGSYNEQFF	-	-	TRBV24-1	TRBJ2-1
TGCGCCAGCAGCTTGGGGGACAGGGGACGCGATACGCAGTATTTT	CASSLGDRGRDTQYF	TRBD1	-	TRBV5-1	TRBJ2-3
TGTGCCAGCAGTGAAGCGCAGGTGTTGGTAGCTTTCTTT	CASSEAQVLVAFF	-	-	TRBV2	TRBJ1-1
TGTGCCAGCAGCTTATCCGGGACTCAAGAGACCCAGTACTTC	CASSLSGTQETQYF	-	-	TRBV7-9	TRBJ2-5
TGTGCCAGTAGCACACGAGACAGGGTAACCTACGAGCAGTACTTC	CASSTRDRVTYEQYF	TRBD1	-	TRBV19	TRBJ2-7
TGTGCCAGCAGCCAGACAGTGCGCTATGGCTACACCTTC	CASSQTVRYGYTF	-	-	TRBV6-2/TRBV6-3	TRBJ1-2
TGTGCCAGCAGTGAAAAATGGGTTGTTGGAAACACCATATATTTT	CASSEKWVVGNTIYF	-	-	TRBV2	TRBJ1-3
TGTGCCAGCAGGATATTACAGGGGAACACCGGGGAGCTGTTTTTT	CASRILQGNTGELFF	-	-	TRBV7-2	TRBJ2-2
TGTGCCAGCGGGGTTACAGGGTCTGAAGCTTTCTTT	CASGVTGSEAFF	-	-	TRBV3-1/TRBV3-2	TRBJ1-1
TGCGCCAGCAGCCAAGGGGCAGGGGGGAACACTGAAGCTTTCTTT	CASSQGAGGNTEAFF	TRBD1	-	TRBV4-3	TRBJ1-1
TGTGCCAGCAGTTTTGCCGGGCGCCAAGAGACCCAGTACTTC	CASSFAGRQETQYF	-	-	TRBV27	TRBJ2-5
TGTGCCAGCAGAGGACGGTACAACAATGAGCAGTTCTTC	CASRGRYNNEQFF	-	-	TRBV21-1	TRBJ2-1
TGTGCCAGTAAGGGACATCAGGGCACCAATGAGCAGTTCTTC	CASKGHQGTNEQFF	-	-	TRBV19	TRBJ2-1
TGCGCCAGCAGCACCCACAATCAGCCCCAGCATTTT	CASSTHNQPQHF	-	-	TRBV10-1	TRBJ1-5
TGTGCCAGCAGTTCCGCGGACGCAGGATCCTACGAGCAGTACTTC	CASSSADAGSYEQYF	-	once	TRBV27	TRBJ2-7
TGTGCCAGCAGCCAAGACTCCTCTAGCGGGTCGATGTACGAGCAGTACTTC	CASSQDSSSGSMYEQYF	TRBD2	-	TRBV4-2	TRBJ2-7
TGCGCCAGCAGCAACGGGACTAGCGGGGGTCAGACCCAGTACTTC	CASSNGTSGGQTQYF	TRBD2	-	TRBV5-1	TRBJ2-5
TGTGCCAGCAGCTTTCAGGAACAGCAGAAAGCTTTCTTT	CASSFQEQQKAFF	-	few	TRBV7-8	TRBJ1-1
TGTGCCTCCCGAGGGGACGCCTACGAGCAGTACTTC	CASRGDAYEQYF	-	-	TRBV2	TRBJ2-7
TGTGCCAGCAGCCAAAACCGGGGACTAGCACCAGATACGCAGTATTTT	CASSQNRGLAPDTQYF	TRBD2	-	TRBV5-4	TRBJ2-3
TGCGCCAGCAAGACGAGGACTAGCGGGACGAACACCGGGGAGCTGTTTTTT	CASKTRTSGTNTGELFF	TRBD2	-	TRBV10-1	TRBJ2-2
TGTGCCAGCAGCGTAGGGGTGGGGAACAATGAAAAACTGTTTTTT	CASSVGVGNNEKLFF	-	-	TRBV9	TRBJ1-4
TGTGCCACCAGCAGAGAGACGAGCAATCAGCCCCAGCATTTT	CATSRETSNQPQHF	-	-	TRBV15	TRBJ1-5
TGTGCCAGTAGTAGAACGGATTCACCCTACGAGCAGTACTTC	CASSRTDSPYEQYF	-	-	TRBV19	TRBJ2-7
TGTGCCAGTACTCGGGCCCTCGACAATCAGCCCCAGCATTTT	CASTRALDNQPQHF	-	-	TRBV19	TRBJ1-5
TGTGCCAGCAGCCAAGGGGAGGGGACCTATGGCTACACCTTC	CASSQGEGTYGYTF	-	-	TRBV4-2	TRBJ1-2
TGTGCCAGCAGCCCAATCCGGGGTGGCTACACCTTC	CASSPIRGGYTF	-	-	TRBV11-2	TRBJ1-2
TGTGCCAGCAGCTTAGAATACGTCGAGACGGGGCTGAAGACCCAGTACTTC	CASSLEYVETGLKTQYF	-	-	TRBV7-2	TRBJ2-5
TGTGCCAGCTCGGACCAGGGCTACGATGAAGCTTTCTTT	CASSDQGYDEAFF	-	-	TRBV18	TRBJ1-1
TGTGCCAGCAGCTTAGCGCCGAGGGGTCCGAACACTGAAGCTTTCTTT	CASSLAPRGPNTEAFF	-	-	TRBV7-2	TRBJ1-1
TGTGCCAGCAGCTTGGCCGGGACAGCCTATGGCTACACCTTC	CASSLAGTAYGYTF	TRBD1	few	TRBV5-6	TRBJ1-2
TGCGCCAGCACCGGGGGGGCCGGCGCAGATACGCAGTATTTT	CASTGGAGADTQYF	TRBD2	-	TRBV10-2	TRBJ2-3